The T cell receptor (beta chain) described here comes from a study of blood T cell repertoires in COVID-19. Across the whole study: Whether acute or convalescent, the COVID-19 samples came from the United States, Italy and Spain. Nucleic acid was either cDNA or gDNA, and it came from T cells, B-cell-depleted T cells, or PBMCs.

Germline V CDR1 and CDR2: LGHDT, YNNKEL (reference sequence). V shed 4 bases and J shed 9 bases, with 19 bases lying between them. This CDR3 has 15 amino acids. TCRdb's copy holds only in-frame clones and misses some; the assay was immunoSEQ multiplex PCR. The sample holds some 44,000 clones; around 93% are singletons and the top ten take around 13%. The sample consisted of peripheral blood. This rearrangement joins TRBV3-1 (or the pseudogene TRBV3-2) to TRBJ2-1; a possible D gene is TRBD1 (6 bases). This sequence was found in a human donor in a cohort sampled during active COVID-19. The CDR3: CASSPARGGGGEQFF. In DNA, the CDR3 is TGTGCCAGCAGCCCGGCCAGGGGCGGTGGTGGTGAGCAGTTCTTC.